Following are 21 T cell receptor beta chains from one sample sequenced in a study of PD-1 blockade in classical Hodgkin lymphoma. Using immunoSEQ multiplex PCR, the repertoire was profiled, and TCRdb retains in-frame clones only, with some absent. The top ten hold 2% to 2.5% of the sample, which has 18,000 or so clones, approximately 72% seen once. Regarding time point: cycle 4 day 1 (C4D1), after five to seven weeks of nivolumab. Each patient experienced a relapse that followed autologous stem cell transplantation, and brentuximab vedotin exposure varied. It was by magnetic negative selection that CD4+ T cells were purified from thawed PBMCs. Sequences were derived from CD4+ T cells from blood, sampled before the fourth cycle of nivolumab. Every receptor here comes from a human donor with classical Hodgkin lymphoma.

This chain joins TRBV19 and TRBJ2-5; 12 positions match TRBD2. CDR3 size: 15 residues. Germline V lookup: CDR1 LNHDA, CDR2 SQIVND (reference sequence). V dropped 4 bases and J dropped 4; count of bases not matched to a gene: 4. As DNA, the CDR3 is TGTGCCAGTAGTACTAGCGGGGGGGCCGCAGAGACCCAGTACTTC. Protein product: CASSTSGGAAETQYF. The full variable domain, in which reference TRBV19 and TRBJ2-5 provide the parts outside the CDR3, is DGGITQSPKYLFRKEGQNVTLSCEQNLNHDAMYWYRQDPGQGLRLIYYSQIVNDFQKGDIAEGYSVSREKKESFPLTVTSAQKNPTAFYLCASSTSGGAAETQYFGPGTRLLVL.

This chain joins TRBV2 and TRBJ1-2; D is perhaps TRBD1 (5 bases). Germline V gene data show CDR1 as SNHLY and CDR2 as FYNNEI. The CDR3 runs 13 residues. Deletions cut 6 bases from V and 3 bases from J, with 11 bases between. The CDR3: CASSPRGDYGYTF. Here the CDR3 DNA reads TGTGCCAGCAGCCCCCGGGGCGACTATGGCTACACCTTC.

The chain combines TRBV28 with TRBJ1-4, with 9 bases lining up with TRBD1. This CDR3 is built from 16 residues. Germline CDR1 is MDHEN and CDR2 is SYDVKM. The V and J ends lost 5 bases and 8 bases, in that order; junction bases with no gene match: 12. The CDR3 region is CASSPPPGQGREKLFF. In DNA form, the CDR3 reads TGTGCCAGCAGTCCCCCCCCGGGACAGGGTCGCGAAAAACTGTTTTTT. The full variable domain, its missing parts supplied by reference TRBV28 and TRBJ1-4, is DVKVTQSSRYLVKRTGEKVFLECVQDMDHENMFWYRQDPGLGLRLIYFSYDVKMKEKGDIPEGYSVSREKKERFSLILESASTNQTSMYLCASSPPPGQGREKLFFGSGTQLSVL.

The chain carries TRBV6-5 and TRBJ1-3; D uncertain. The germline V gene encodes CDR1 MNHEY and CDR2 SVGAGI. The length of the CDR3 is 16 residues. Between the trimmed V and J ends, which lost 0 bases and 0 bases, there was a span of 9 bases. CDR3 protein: CASSYSTRGSGNTIYF. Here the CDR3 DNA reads TGTGCCAGCAGTTACTCGACCCGGGGCTCTGGAAACACCATATATTTT.

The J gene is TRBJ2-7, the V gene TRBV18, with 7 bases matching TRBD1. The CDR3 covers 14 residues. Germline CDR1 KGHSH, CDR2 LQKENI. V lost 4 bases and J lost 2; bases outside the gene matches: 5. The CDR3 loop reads CASSQGTVPYEQYF. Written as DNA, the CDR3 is TGTGCCAGCTCACAAGGGACAGTTCCCTACGAGCAGTACTTC.

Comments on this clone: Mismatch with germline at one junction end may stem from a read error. This chain's CDR3 is CASSPGLAGGPDTQYF. CDR3 nucleotide sequence: TGTGCTAGCAGCCCGGGACTAGCGGGAGGCCCAGATACGCAGTATTTT. V gene TRBV7-7 combines with J gene TRBJ2-3, with 15 nucleotides matching TRBD2. The CDR3 consists of 16 residues. The germline V gene encodes CDR1 SSHAT and CDR2 FNYEAQ (reference sequence).

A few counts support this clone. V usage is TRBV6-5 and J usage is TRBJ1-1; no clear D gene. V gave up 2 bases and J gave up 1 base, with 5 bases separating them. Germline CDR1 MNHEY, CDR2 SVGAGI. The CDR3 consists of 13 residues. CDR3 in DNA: TGTGCCAGCAGTTACGCAGGGAACACTGAAGCTTTCTTT. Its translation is CASSYAGNTEAFF.

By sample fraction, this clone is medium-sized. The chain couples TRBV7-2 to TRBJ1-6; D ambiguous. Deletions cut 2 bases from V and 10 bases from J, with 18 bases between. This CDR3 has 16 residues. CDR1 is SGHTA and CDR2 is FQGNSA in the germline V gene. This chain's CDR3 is CASSLSPGGPGSPLHF. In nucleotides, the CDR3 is TGTGCCAGCAGCTTATCCCCAGGAGGTCCGGGCTCACCCCTCCACTTT.

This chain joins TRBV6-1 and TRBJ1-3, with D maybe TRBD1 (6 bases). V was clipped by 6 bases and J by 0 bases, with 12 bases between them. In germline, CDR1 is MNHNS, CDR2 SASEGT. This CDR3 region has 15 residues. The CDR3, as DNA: TGTGCCAGCAGAAAGTTGGACAGCTCTGGAAACACCATATATTTT. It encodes CASRKLDSSGNTIYF.

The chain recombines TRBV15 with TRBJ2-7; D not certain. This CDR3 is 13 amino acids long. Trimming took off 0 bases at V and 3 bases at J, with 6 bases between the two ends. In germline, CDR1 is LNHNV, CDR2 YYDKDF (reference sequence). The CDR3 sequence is CATSRDQRYEQYF. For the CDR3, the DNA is TGTGCCACCAGCAGAGATCAGCGCTACGAGCAGTACTTC.

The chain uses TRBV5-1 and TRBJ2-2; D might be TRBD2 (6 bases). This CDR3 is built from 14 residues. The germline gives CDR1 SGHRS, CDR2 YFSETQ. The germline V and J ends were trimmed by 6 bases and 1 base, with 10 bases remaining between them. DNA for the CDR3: TGCGCCAGCAAAGGGCGGGAGAACACCGGGGAGCTGTTTTTT. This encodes CASKGRENTGELFF.

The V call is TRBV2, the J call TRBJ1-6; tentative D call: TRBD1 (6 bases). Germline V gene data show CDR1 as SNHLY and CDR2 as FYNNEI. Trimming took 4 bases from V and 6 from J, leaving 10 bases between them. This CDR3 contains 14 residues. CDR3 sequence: CASSAQGRNSPLHF. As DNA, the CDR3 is TGTGCCAGCAGTGCACAGGGCCGTAATTCACCCCTCCACTTT.

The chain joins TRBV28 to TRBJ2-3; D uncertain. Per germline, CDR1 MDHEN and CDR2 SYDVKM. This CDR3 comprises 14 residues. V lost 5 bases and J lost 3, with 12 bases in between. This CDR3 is CASSHPSSTDTQYF. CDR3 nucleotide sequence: TGTGCCAGCAGTCACCCCAGCTCGACAGATACGCAGTATTTT.

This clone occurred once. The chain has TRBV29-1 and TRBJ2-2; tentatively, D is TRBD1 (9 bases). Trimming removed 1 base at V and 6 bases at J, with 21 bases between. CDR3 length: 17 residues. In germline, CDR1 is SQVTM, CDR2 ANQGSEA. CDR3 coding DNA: TGCAGCGTTGAAGGACTACGGGAGGGACAGGGTCCCGGGGAGCTGTTTTTT. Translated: CSVEGLREGQGPGELFF.

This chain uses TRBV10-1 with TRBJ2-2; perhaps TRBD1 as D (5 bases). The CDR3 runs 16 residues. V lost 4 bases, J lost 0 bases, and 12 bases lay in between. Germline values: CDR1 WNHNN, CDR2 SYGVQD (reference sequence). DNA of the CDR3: TGCGCCAGCAGTGGCTATCCCAGGGCGAACACCGGGGAGCTGTTTTTT. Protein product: CASSGYPRANTGELFF.

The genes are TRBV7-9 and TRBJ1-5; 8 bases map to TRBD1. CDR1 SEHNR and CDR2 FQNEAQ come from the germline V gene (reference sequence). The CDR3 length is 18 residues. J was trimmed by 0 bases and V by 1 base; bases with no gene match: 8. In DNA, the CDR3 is TGTGCCAGCAGCTTAGTGACAGGGGAATTATATAGCAATCAGCCCCAGCATTTT. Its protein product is CASSLVTGELYSNQPQHF.

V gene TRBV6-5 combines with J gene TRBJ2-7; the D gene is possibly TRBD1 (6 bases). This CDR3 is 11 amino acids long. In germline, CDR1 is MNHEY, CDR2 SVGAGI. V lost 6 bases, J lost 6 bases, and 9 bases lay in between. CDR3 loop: CASRRGGEQYF. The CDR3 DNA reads TGTGCCAGCAGACGAGGGGGCGAGCAGTACTTC.

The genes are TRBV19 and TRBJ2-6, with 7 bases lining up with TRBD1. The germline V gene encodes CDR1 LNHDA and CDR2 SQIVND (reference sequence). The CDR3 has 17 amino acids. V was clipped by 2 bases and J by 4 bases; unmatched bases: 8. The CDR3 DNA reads TGTGCCAGTAGTATATGGACAGGCAGTTCAGGGGCCAACGTCCTGACTTTC. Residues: CASSIWTGSSGANVLTF. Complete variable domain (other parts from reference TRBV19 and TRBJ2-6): DGGITQSPKYLFRKEGQNVTLSCEQNLNHDAMYWYRQDPGQGLRLIYYSQIVNDFQKGDIAEGYSVSREKKESFPLTVTSAQKNPTAFYLCASSIWTGSSGANVLTFGAGSRLTVL.

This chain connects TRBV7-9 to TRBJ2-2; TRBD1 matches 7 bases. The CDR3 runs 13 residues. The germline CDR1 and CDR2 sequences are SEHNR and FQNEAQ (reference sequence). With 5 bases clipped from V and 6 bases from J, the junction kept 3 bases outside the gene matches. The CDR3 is CASSNRGAGELFF. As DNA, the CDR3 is TGTGCCAGCAGCAACAGGGGCGCCGGGGAGCTGTTTTTT.

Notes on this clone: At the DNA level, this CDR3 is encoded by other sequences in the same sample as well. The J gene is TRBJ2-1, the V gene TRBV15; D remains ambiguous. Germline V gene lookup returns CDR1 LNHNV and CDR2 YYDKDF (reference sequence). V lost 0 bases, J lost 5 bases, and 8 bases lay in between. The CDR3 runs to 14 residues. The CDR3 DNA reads TGTGCCACCAGCAGAGATGGTGGGAACAATGAGCAGTTCTTC. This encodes CATSRDGGNNEQFF.

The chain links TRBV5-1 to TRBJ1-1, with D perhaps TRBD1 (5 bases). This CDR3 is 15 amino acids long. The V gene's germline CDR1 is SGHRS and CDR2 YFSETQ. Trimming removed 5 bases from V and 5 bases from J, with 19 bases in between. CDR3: CASSYGRGAQTEAFF. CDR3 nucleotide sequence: TGCGCCAGCAGTTACGGACGAGGGGCACAGACTGAAGCTTTCTTT.